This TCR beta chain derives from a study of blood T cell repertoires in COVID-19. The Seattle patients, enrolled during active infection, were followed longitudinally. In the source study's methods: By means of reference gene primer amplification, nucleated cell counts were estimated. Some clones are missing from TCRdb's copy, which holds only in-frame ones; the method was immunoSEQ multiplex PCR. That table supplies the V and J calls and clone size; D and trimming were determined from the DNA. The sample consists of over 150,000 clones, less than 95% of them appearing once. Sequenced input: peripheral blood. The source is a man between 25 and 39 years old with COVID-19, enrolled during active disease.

The CDR3 here is CASSTPGLANEKLFF. The CDR3 bases are TGTGCCAGTAGTACGCCAGGGCTGGCTAATGAAAAACTGTTTTTT. The chain links TRBV19 to TRBJ1-4; D may be TRBD1 (5 bases). Germline loops: CDR1 LNHDA, CDR2 SQIVND (reference sequence). CDR3 length: 15 residues. V lost 4 bases and J lost 3, with 12 bases in between.